This T cell receptor beta chain was profiled in a study of CD8+ T cells in alopecia areata. This clone was observed a few times. V lost 3 bases, J lost 7 bases, and 15 bases lay in between. Germline V gene sequence: CDR1 SEHNR, CDR2 FQNEAQ (reference sequence). The length of the CDR3 is 15 residues. cDNA prepared by RNA extraction and subsequent reverse transcription served as the template for sequencing. Measured with immunoSEQ multiplex PCR; TCRdb has only the in-frame clones, and not every one. The top ten hold 4% to 6% of the sample, which has about 200,000 clones, just over 55% seen once. The chain couples TRBV7-9 to TRBJ2-2, with unresolved D. The specimen was CD8+ T cells sorted from blood. This TCR derives from a human donor in good health. CDR3 protein: CASSFSFLSDGELFF. The CDR3, as DNA: TGTGCCAGCAGCTTCTCCTTCCTGTCCGACGGGGAGCTGTTTTTT.